Listed here are 8 T cell receptor beta chains from one sample, sequenced in a study of cytomegalovirus exposure and HLA in healthy donors. The PCR had 60 Vbeta and 13 Jbeta primers. Using immunoSEQ multiplex PCR, the repertoire was profiled, and TCRdb retains in-frame clones only, with some absent. Its clone listing holds approximately 45,000 clones. The sample consisted of PBMCs. Receptors originate from a male donor in good health and CMV-seronegative.

This chain uses TRBV27 with TRBJ2-7; D gene ambiguous. The CDR3 covers 13 residues. Germline assignment: CDR1 MNHEY and CDR2 SMNVEV (reference sequence). V was cut by 6 bases and J by 4 bases, with 13 bases left in between. In DNA form, the CDR3 reads TGTGCCAGCAGCCTCGGAGCTGGATACGAGCAGTACTTC. This codes for CASSLGAGYEQYF.

J is TRBJ2-2 and V is TRBV30, with a weak D call TRBD1 (6 bases). The V gene's germline CDR1 is GTSNPN and CDR2 SVGIG (reference sequence). This CDR3 has 14 amino acids. The CDR3 reads CAYFGTLNTGELFF. In DNA form, the CDR3 reads TGTGCTTACTTTGGGACACTTAACACCGGGGAGCTGTTTTTT.

The chain has TRBV9 and TRBJ2-1; 7 bases align to TRBD2. The V gene end was trimmed by 0 bases and the J gene end by 6 bases; junction bases not matched to a gene: 9. CDR1 and CDR2 from the germline V gene are SGDLS and YYNGEE. The CDR3 length is 16 residues. CDR3 DNA sequence: TGTGCCAGCAGCGTAGTGGGGACTACAGCCGGCAATGAGCAGTTCTTC. It codes for CASSVVGTTAGNEQFF. Full variable domain (outside the CDR3, taken from reference TRBV9 and TRBJ2-1): DSGVTQTPKHLITATGQRVTLRCSPRSGDLSVYWYQQSLDQGLQFLIQYYNGEERAKGNILERFSAQQFPDLHSELNLSSLELGDSALYFCASSVVGTTAGNEQFFGPGTRLTVL.

This rearrangement joins TRBV5-4 to TRBJ2-5, with TRBD2 as a possible D gene (7 bases). Germline loops: CDR1 SGHNT, CDR2 YYREEE (reference sequence). Trimming stripped 1 base from V and 5 bases from J, with 12 bases between. CDR3 length: 14 residues. CDR3 nucleotides: TGTGCCAGCAGCTTGCCGGGGGGCGGTGAGACCCAGTACTTC. As protein: CASSLPGGGETQYF.

The chain has TRBV6-6 and TRBJ1-6; TRBD1 agrees at 7 bases. V lost 5 bases and J lost 7; bases outside the gene matches: 8. Germline CDR1 is MNHNY and CDR2 is SVGAGI (reference sequence). This CDR3 is 15 amino acids long. CDR3 DNA sequence: TGTGCCAGCAGTAAACGGGACAGACAGAATTCACCCCTCCACTTT. Encoded protein: CASSKRDRQNSPLHF.

In DNA, the CDR3 is TGCGCCAGCAGGGCGGGTCCGGGGGAAGAGACCCAGTACTTC. It is translated as CASRAGPGEETQYF. The genes are TRBV5-1 and TRBJ2-5, with D perhaps TRBD2 (6 bases). Germline CDR1 reads SGHRS; CDR2 reads YFSETQ. V was cut by 5 bases and J by 3 bases, with 14 bases left in between. This CDR3 contains 14 residues.

Concerning this clone itself: One end of the junction fails to match germline, which may point to a read error. The chain has TRBV4-1 and TRBJ2-2; D possibly corresponds to TRBD1 (5 bases). CDR3 size: 14 residues. From germline, CDR1 is MGHRA and CDR2 YSYEKL. CDR3 protein: CASSQTGHTGELFF. The CDR3 region has the DNA TGCGCCAGCAGCCAAACAGGACACACTGGGGAGCTGTTTTTT.

The rearrangement joins TRBV7-3 to TRBJ1-1; D uncertain. The germline V and J ends were trimmed by 5 bases and 4 bases, with 11 bases remaining between them. In germline, CDR1 is SGHTA, CDR2 FQGTGA. CDR3 length: 13 residues. CDR3 DNA: TGTGCCAGCAGCCCCGACGGGAGCACTGAAGCTTTCTTT. This translates into CASSPDGSTEAFF.